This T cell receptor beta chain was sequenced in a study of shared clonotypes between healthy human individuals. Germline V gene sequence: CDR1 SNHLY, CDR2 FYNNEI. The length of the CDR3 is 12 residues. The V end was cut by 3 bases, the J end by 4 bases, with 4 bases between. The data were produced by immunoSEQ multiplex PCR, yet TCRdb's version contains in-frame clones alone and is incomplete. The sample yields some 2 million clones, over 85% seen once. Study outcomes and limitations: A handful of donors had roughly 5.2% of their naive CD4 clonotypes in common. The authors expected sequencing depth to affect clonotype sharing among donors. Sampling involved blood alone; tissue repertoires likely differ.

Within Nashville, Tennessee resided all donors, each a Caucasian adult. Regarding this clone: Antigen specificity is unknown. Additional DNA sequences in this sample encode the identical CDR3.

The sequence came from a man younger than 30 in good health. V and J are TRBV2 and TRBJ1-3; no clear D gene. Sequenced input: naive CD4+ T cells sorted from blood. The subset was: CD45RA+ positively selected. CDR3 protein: CASSDQGNTIYF. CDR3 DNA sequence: TGTGCCAGCAGTGATCAGGGAAACACCATATATTTT.